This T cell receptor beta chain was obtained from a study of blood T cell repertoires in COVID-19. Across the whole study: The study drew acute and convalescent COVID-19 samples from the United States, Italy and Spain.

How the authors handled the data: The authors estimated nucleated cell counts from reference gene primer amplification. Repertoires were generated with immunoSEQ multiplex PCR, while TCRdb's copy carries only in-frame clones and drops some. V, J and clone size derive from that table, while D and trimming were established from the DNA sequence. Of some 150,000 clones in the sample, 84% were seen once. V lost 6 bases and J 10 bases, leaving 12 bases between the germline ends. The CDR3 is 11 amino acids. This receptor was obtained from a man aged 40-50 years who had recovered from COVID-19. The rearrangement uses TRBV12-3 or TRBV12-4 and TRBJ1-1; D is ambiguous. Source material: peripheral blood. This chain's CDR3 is CASRLLTGAFF. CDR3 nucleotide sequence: TGTGCCAGCAGACTCCTTACGGGAGCTTTCTTT.